One sample yielded the 5 T cell receptor beta chains listed below, sequenced in a study of PD-L1 blockade in urothelial cancer. Time point reported: pretreatment peripheral blood. The data were produced by immunoSEQ multiplex PCR, yet TCRdb's version contains in-frame clones alone and is incomplete. This table has about 50,000 clones, roughly nine tenths appearing once. The sample consisted of PBMCs, taken around atezolizumab (anti-PD-L1) treatment. Source of these receptors: a woman in her sixties or seventies with urothelial cancer.

V and J are TRBV27 and TRBJ2-1; 12 bases align to TRBD2. V gave up 6 bases and J gave up 5 bases; unmatched junction bases: 8. The CDR3 runs to 16 residues. Germline assignment: CDR1 MNHEY and CDR2 SMNVEV (reference sequence). CDR3 sequence: CASSYLTSGRHNEQFF. CDR3 in DNA: TGTGCCAGCAGCTACTTGACTAGCGGGAGACACAATGAGCAGTTCTTC.

This chain connects TRBV10-3 to TRBJ2-7; D not certain. This CDR3 contains 17 residues. Looked up from germline, CDR1 is ENHRY and CDR2 is SYGVKD. Trimming cost V 1 base and J 2 bases, with 18 bases left between them. The CDR3 reads CAISEYSSWRGAYEQYF. DNA of the CDR3: TGTGCCATCAGTGAGTACTCGTCTTGGAGAGGCGCCTACGAGCAGTACTTC.

V usage is TRBV15 and J usage is TRBJ1-4; D gene ambiguous. This CDR3 has 13 residues. Germline CDR1 reads LNHNV; CDR2 reads YYDKDF (reference sequence). V was shortened by 0 bases and J by 8 bases, with 7 bases between the two germline ends. The DNA for the CDR3 is TGTGCCACCAGCAGAGATGAGGGAGAAAAACTGTTTTTT. Residues: CATSRDEGEKLFF.

The chain employs TRBV7-6 and TRBJ2-7; 7 bases map to TRBD1. Germline CDR1 is SGHVS and CDR2 is FNYEAQ. The CDR3 is 14 amino acids. After removal of 4 bases from V and 0 bases from J, the junction contained 3 bases not matched to a gene. Here the CDR3 DNA reads TGTGCCAGCAGCTGGGACAGAAGCTCCTACGAGCAGTACTTC. Protein product: CASSWDRSSYEQYF. The whole variable domain, filled in from reference TRBV7-6 and TRBJ2-7, reads GAGVSQSPRYKVTKRGQDVALRCDPISGHVSLYWYRQALGQGPEFLTYFNYEAQQDKSGLPNDRFSAERPEGSISTLTIQRTEQRDSAMYRCASSWDRSSYEQYFGPGTRLTVT.

The chain recombines TRBV6-5 with TRBJ2-2, with TRBD1 matching over 7 bases. With V trimmed by 5 bases and J by 4 bases, 10 bases remained unmatched. The CDR3 covers 16 residues. CDR1 and CDR2 from the germline V gene are MNHEY and SVGAGI. CDR3 nucleotide sequence: TGTGCCAGCAGTAACTACAGGGGATTGGGCACCGGGGAGCTGTTTTTT. Protein product: CASSNYRGLGTGELFF.